Listed here are 27 T cell receptor beta chains from one sample, sequenced in a study of Tregs in tolerant kidney transplant recipients. Profiling relied on immunoSEQ multiplex PCR, and the TCRdb table lists in-frame clones only, not all of them. This table holds around 120,000 clones, roughly nine tenths found once. The source material was CD4+ T cells from blood. The receptor source for this set is a human donor in good health.

The rearrangement uses TRBV5-1 and TRBJ1-5; 9 bases are shared with TRBD1. The V segment lost 3 bases and the J segment 5 bases; nucleotides outside the gene matches: 6. CDR3 length: 15 residues. In germline, CDR1 is SGHRS, CDR2 YFSETQ. For the CDR3, the DNA is TGCGCCAGCAGCTCAACAGGGGGCAAGGATCAGCCCCAGCATTTT. This gives the protein CASSSTGGKDQPQHF.

V is TRBV15 and J is TRBJ1-2; D is ambiguous. V shed 0 bases and J shed 8 bases, with 7 bases lying between them. Germline V CDR1 and CDR2: LNHNV, YYDKDF (reference sequence). This CDR3 comprises 12 residues. CDR3 residues: CATSRDSRGYTF. CDR3 nucleotide sequence: TGTGCCACCAGCAGAGATTCACGCGGCTACACCTTC.

The chain joins TRBV7-2 to TRBJ1-5; 8 nucleotides align to TRBD1. Trimming took 4 bases from V and 4 from J; bases not matched to a gene: 3. The CDR3 contains 14 residues. The germline gives CDR1 SGHTA, CDR2 FQGNSA. CDR3 protein: CASSSDRANQPQHF. Written as DNA, the CDR3 is TGTGCCAGCAGCTCGGACAGGGCGAATCAGCCCCAGCATTTT.

This chain links TRBV11-2 with TRBJ2-3; TRBD1 is a possible D gene (5 bases). Germline CDR1 reads SGHAT; CDR2 reads FQNNGV. With 1 base removed from V and 4 bases from J, the gap between germline ends came to 15 bases. The CDR3 runs to 16 residues. The CDR3 loop reads CASSLVPGLTADTQYF. CDR3 nucleotide sequence: TGTGCCAGCAGCTTAGTTCCAGGGCTAACGGCAGATACGCAGTATTTT.

The gene calls are TRBV2 and TRBJ1-6; D ambiguous. This CDR3 contains 14 residues. Per germline, CDR1 SNHLY and CDR2 FYNNEI. V was trimmed by 6 bases and J by 9 bases, leaving 15 bases between them. The CDR3: CASRRTGVGSPLHF. The CDR3 DNA sequence: TGTGCCAGCAGGAGGACGGGAGTTGGTTCACCCCTCCACTTT.

The rearrangement links TRBV2 to TRBJ2-1; TRBD2 matches at 7 bases. The ends lost 3 bases at V and 6 bases at J; junction bases unmatched: 5. Germline V lookup: CDR1 SNHLY, CDR2 FYNNEI. The length of the CDR3 is 14 residues. CDR3 residues: CASSESSGINEQFF. The CDR3 nucleotides are TGTGCCAGCAGTGAGTCCAGCGGGATCAATGAGCAGTTCTTC.

The rearrangement joins TRBV7-6 to TRBJ2-3; no clear D. V was cut by 5 bases and J by 3 bases, with 18 bases left in between. The CDR3 length is 16 residues. In germline, CDR1 is SGHVS, CDR2 FNYEAQ. The CDR3 spells CASSPGRLGRTDTQYF. As DNA, the CDR3 is TGTGCCAGCAGCCCAGGACGTCTAGGGCGGACAGATACGCAGTATTTT.

V and J are TRBV11-3 and TRBJ2-5; 10 bases map to TRBD2. The CDR3 is made up of 16 amino acids. Germline values: CDR1 SGHNT, CDR2 YENEEA. V shed 1 base and J 1 base; nucleotides not matched to a gene: 3. CDR3 region: CASSLGSSGSQETQYF. The DNA for the CDR3 is TGTGCCAGCAGCTTAGGTTCTAGCGGGAGCCAAGAGACCCAGTACTTC.

The chain joins TRBV5-4 to TRBJ2-7; D not certain. Trimming stripped 0 bases from V and 7 bases from J, with 8 bases between. The V gene's germline CDR1 is SGHNT and CDR2 YYREEE (reference sequence). The CDR3 loop spans 12 amino acids. CDR3 DNA sequence: TGTGCCAGCAGCTTGGGTGCGGTTGAGCAGTACTTC. Translating gives CASSLGAVEQYF.

The chain carries TRBV19 and TRBJ2-7; D gene unclear. CDR3 length: 15 amino acids. Germline CDR1 reads LNHDA; CDR2 reads SQIVND (reference sequence). The V gene lost 2 bases and the J gene lost 1 base, with 12 bases spanning the gap. The DNA of the CDR3 is TGTGCCAGTAGTATATCCCGGCAACCTTCCTACGAGCAGTACTTC. It encodes CASSISRQPSYEQYF.

V is TRBV5-1 and J is TRBJ1-1; maybe TRBD1 (6 bases). The germline CDR1 and CDR2 sequences are SGHRS and YFSETQ. The CDR3 contains 16 residues. V was cut by 0 bases and J by 3 bases, with 15 bases left in between. CDR3 DNA sequence: TGCGCCAGCAGCTTGGCTTACGGACAGTTCTACACTGAAGCTTTCTTT. Protein product: CASSLAYGQFYTEAFF.

The chain combines TRBV4-1 with TRBJ2-2; 14 bases are a match to TRBD2. Looked up from germline, CDR1 is MGHRA and CDR2 is YSYEKL. The V segment lost 7 bases and the J segment 1 base; nucleotides outside the gene matches: 14. The CDR3 has 20 amino acids. Written as DNA, the CDR3 is TGCGCCAGCACCCGACAGGGACTAGCGGGAGTGGAGGTGAACACCGGGGAGCTGTTTTTT. This translates into CASTRQGLAGVEVNTGELFF.

The chain has TRBV7-9 and TRBJ1-1; D possibly corresponds to TRBD1 (5 bases). V was shortened by 1 base and J by 11 bases, with 11 bases between the two germline ends. CDR1 and CDR2 from the germline V gene are SEHNR and FQNEAQ (reference sequence). The CDR3 length is 12 residues. The CDR3 region has the DNA TGTGCCAGCAGCTTAGTGCAGGGCGGCGCTTTCTTT. Residues: CASSLVQGGAFF.

The chain employs TRBV9 and TRBJ2-1, with 10 bases identical to TRBD1. The CDR3 length is 15 residues. J was trimmed by 6 bases and V by 0 bases; bases with no gene match: 3. The V gene's germline CDR1 is SGDLS and CDR2 YYNGEE. The CDR3 bases are TGTGCCAGCAGCGTAGGGGGGACAGGGGCCAATGAGCAGTTCTTC. Its translation is CASSVGGTGANEQFF.

The V gene is TRBV29-1, the J gene TRBJ2-3, with 12 positions matching TRBD2. Germline CDR1 SQVTM, CDR2 ANQGSEA. The CDR3 is made up of 14 amino acids. V lost 5 bases, J lost 5 bases, and 5 bases stayed unmatched. Here the CDR3 reads CSVWTSGTVDTQYF. CDR3 nucleotide sequence: TGCAGCGTTTGGACTAGCGGGACAGTAGATACGCAGTATTTT.

V gene TRBV5-6 combines with J gene TRBJ2-2, with TRBD1 as a possible D gene (5 bases). Germline values: CDR1 SGHDT, CDR2 YYEEEE. The CDR3 contains 15 residues. Deletions cut 0 bases from V and 8 bases from J, with 14 bases between. The CDR3 region is CASSLVARAFGELFF. As DNA, the CDR3 is TGTGCCAGCAGCTTGGTGGCCAGGGCATTTGGGGAGCTGTTTTTT.

The V gene is TRBV11-2, the J gene TRBJ2-7, with D uncertain. The CDR3 spans 16 residues. Deletions cut 4 bases from V and 0 bases from J, with 16 bases between. CDR1 SGHAT and CDR2 FQNNGV come from the germline V gene. The CDR3 sequence is CASSSFRKISSYEQYF. The CDR3 region has the DNA TGTGCCAGCAGCTCATTTAGGAAAATCTCCTCCTACGAGCAGTACTTC. Filled out from reference TRBV11-2 and TRBJ2-7, the complete variable domain reads EAGVAQSPRYKIIEKRQSVAFWCNPISGHATLYWYQQILGQGPKLLIQFQNNGVVDDSQLPKDRFSAERLKGVDSTLKIQPAKLEDSAVYLCASSSFRKISSYEQYFGPGTRLTVT.

J is TRBJ1-3 and V is TRBV7-9; 10 bases line up with TRBD1. CDR3 length equals 16 residues. Germline values: CDR1 SEHNR, CDR2 FQNEAQ (reference sequence). Trimming cost V 3 bases and J 2 bases; bases outside gene matches: 4. The CDR3 region is CASSFWDRGAGNTIYF. The CDR3 coding sequence is TGTGCCAGCAGCTTTTGGGACAGGGGCGCTGGAAACACCATATATTTT.

This clone was found a few times. The chain carries TRBV5-4 and TRBJ1-1, with TRBD1 as a possible D gene (5 bases). This CDR3 has 14 residues. The germline V gene has CDR1 SGHNT and CDR2 YYREEE (reference sequence). V lost 1 base and J lost 3, with 10 bases in between. The chain's CDR3 is CASSLQGLDTEAFF. In DNA, the CDR3 is TGTGCCAGCAGCTTGCAGGGATTGGACACTGAAGCTTTCTTT.

The chain combines TRBV18 with TRBJ1-2; D gene ambiguous. CDR3 length: 17 amino acids. Germline CDR1 and CDR2: KGHSH and LQKENI. V lost 3 bases to trimming and J lost 1 base, with 18 bases between them. The CDR3 nucleotides are TGTGCCAGCTCACCGCGACAAACGACGGGAGGTAACTATGGCTACACCTTC. It specifies CASSPRQTTGGNYGYTF.

V and J are TRBV2 and TRBJ2-5, with 10 nucleotides matching TRBD1. CDR1 is SNHLY and CDR2 is FYNNEI in the germline V gene. The J segment lost 2 bases and the V segment lost 7 bases, leaving 7 bases of the junction unmatched. The CDR3 has 15 residues. Here the CDR3 reads CASILGQGGQETQYF. The CDR3 DNA is TGTGCCAGCATTTTAGGACAGGGGGGACAAGAGACCCAGTACTTC.

This clone was observed once. The J gene is TRBJ1-2, the V gene TRBV5-1, with D maybe TRBD1 (5 bases). CDR1 is SGHRS, CDR2 YFSETQ, per germline. Trimming shortened V by 0 bases and J by 2 bases, and 14 bases separated the two germline ends. The CDR3 sequence is 16 residues long. CDR3 coding DNA: TGCGCCAGCAGCTTGGGGCCCCCGGGGCTGAACTATGGCTACACCTTC. It specifies CASSLGPPGLNYGYTF.

The chain recombines TRBV6-5 with TRBJ1-4, with 8 nucleotides matching TRBD1. V dropped 6 bases and J dropped 5; count of bases not matched to a gene: 8. The CDR3 loop spans 15 amino acids. Germline CDR1 and CDR2: MNHEY and SVGAGI. CDR3 loop: CASRTGTGENEKLFF. CDR3 sequence (DNA): TGTGCCAGCAGAACCGGGACAGGAGAGAATGAAAAACTGTTTTTT.

This sequence joins TRBV5-1 and TRBJ1-4; D perhaps matches TRBD1 (6 bases). Between the trimmed V and J ends, which lost 5 bases and 4 bases, there was a span of 15 bases. Germline CDR1 is SGHRS and CDR2 is YFSETQ. CDR3 length equals 15 residues. CDR3 nucleotide sequence: TGCGCCAGCAGAGAGGGACATCTGCTTAATGAAAAACTGTTTTTT. Amino acids: CASREGHLLNEKLFF.

The rearrangement links TRBV19 to TRBJ1-6; 7 nucleotides line up with TRBD1. Trimming took 3 bases from V and 10 from J; bases not matched to a gene: 12. Germline loops: CDR1 LNHDA, CDR2 SQIVND (reference sequence). The CDR3 extends over 16 amino acids. CDR3 residues: CASSMSRGILRSPLHF. The CDR3, as DNA: TGTGCCAGTAGTATGAGCAGGGGGATCTTAAGGTCACCCCTCCACTTT.

This chain connects TRBV18 to TRBJ1-6; 12 bases agree with TRBD1. Germline V gene sequence: CDR1 KGHSH, CDR2 LQKENI. V trimming: 2 bases; J trimming: 7 bases; junction bases outside the gene matches: 3. The CDR3 runs 16 residues. CDR3 DNA: TGTGCCAGCTCACCAGGGACAGGGGGCAGGAATTCACCCCTCCACTTT. As protein: CASSPGTGGRNSPLHF.

V is TRBV29-1 and J is TRBJ2-5; 10 nucleotides align to TRBD1. With 7 bases clipped from V and 5 bases from J, the junction kept 10 bases outside the gene matches. Germline CDR1 reads SQVTM; CDR2 reads ANQGSEA. This CDR3 has 14 residues. The chain's CDR3 is CSANPGQGTETQYF. In nucleotides, the CDR3 is TGCAGCGCAAACCCGGGACAGGGGACGGAGACCCAGTACTTC.